These 5 T cell receptor beta chains were sequenced from one sample in a study of CD8 T cells in Susac syndrome. The RNA, about 0.5 to 1 ug, was put through reverse transcription using random hexamers. One entry per CDR3 protein, called by TCRdb with MiXCR from the immunoSEQ multiplex PCR reads. The profile shows some 220,000 distinct CDR3 sequences, about 95% of them singletons. The sequenced sample was CD4+ T cells from PBMCs. All receptors come from a human donor with multiple sclerosis.

The CDR3: CAAGTSSYEQYF. DNA for the CDR3: TGTGCCGCGGGAACGAGCTCCTACGAGCAGTACTTC. This sequence joins TRBV2 and TRBJ2-7; possible D gene TRBD2, 6 bases. CDR3 length: 12 amino acids. Deletions cut 11 bases from V and 0 bases from J, with 11 bases between. The germline V gene has CDR1 SNHLY and CDR2 FYNNEI.

V gene TRBV3-1 combines with J gene TRBJ2-1, with 9 bases identical to TRBD2. The CDR3 extends over 15 amino acids. Germline V gene data show CDR1 as LGHDT and CDR2 as YNNKEL (reference sequence). V lost 5 bases and J lost 3; bases outside the gene matches: 5. As DNA, the CDR3 is TGTGCCAGCAGCTTTAGCGGGAGCGGCTACAATGAGCAGTTCTTC. Translating it yields CASSFSGSGYNEQFF.

The chain's CDR3 is CASSQARLAGYNEQFF. The CDR3 DNA reads as TGCGCCAGCAGCCAAGCTCGACTAGCGGGATATAATGAGCAGTTCTTC. The chain employs TRBV4-1 and TRBJ2-1; TRBD2 agrees at 11 bases. Germline assignment: CDR1 MGHRA and CDR2 YSYEKL. CDR3 length: 16 amino acids. J lost 7 bases, V lost 1 base, and 6 bases had no gene match.

The chain joins TRBV7-9 to TRBJ2-3; TRBD1 aligns across 8 bases. V lost 1 base and J lost 4; bases outside the gene matches: 7. CDR3 length: 16 residues. Germline-derived CDR1 and CDR2 are SEHNR and FQNEAQ (reference sequence). The CDR3 DNA follows: TGTGCCAGCAGCTTAGGCCTCGGGACAGGATCAGATACGCAGTATTTT. Encoded protein: CASSLGLGTGSDTQYF.

This chain links TRBV29-1 with TRBJ2-1, with 7 positions matching TRBD1. This CDR3 region has 13 residues. Trimming took 2 bases from V and 8 from J; bases not matched to a gene: 6. CDR1 and CDR2 from the germline V gene are SQVTM and ANQGSEA. Here the CDR3 reads CSVESTGWDEQFF. CDR3 coding DNA: TGCAGCGTTGAATCGACAGGGTGGGATGAGCAGTTCTTC.